This T cell receptor (beta chain) was retrieved from a study of shared clonotypes between healthy human individuals. V shed 4 bases and J 6 bases; nucleotides not matched to a gene: 11. Germline V lookup: CDR1 LNHDA, CDR2 SQIVND (reference sequence). The CDR3 extends over 18 amino acids. A CD45RA-negative memory subset and a CD45RA+ naive subset were separated from the CD4+ cells. The data were produced by immunoSEQ multiplex PCR, yet TCRdb's version contains in-frame clones alone and is incomplete. The sample shows under 1,100,000 clones, about 75% of them seen only once. Material: memory CD4+ T cells sorted from blood. Subset noted: CD45RA-negative fraction. The J gene is TRBJ2-1, the V gene TRBV19; 14 nucleotides agree with TRBD2. The sequence derives from a man between 18 and 35 years old in good health. In DNA, the CDR3 is TGTGCCAGTAGTAGTCCGGGACTAGCGGGAGACAGATTCAATGAGCAGTTCTTC. It encodes CASSSPGLAGDRFNEQFF.